One and the same sample provided the 9 T cell receptor beta chains below, sequenced in a study of OX40 agonist ivuxolimab in advanced cancers. Generated by immunoSEQ multiplex PCR, the TCRdb table keeps only in-frame clones and is missing some. The sample holds around 75,000 clones, roughly 90% seen once. Sequenced here: CD4+ or CD8+ T cells sorted from blood, sampled in a trial of the OX40 agonist ivuxolimab. The receptors come from an adult with an advanced solid tumor such as melanoma, head and neck, liver or kidney cancer.

This clone occurred once. The J gene is TRBJ2-3, the V gene TRBV28; D is tentatively TRBD1 or TRBD2 (5 bases each). The CDR3 is made up of 16 amino acids. Germline V gene lookup returns CDR1 MDHEN and CDR2 SYDVKM. Trimming stripped 4 bases from V and 3 bases from J, with 17 bases between. In DNA, the CDR3 is TGTGCCAGCAGTTCTCCTTCCGGGGCGCCGACAGATACGCAGTATTTT. Translating it yields CASSSPSGAPTDTQYF. Combining the CDR3 with reference TRBV28 and TRBJ2-3 gives the whole variable domain DVKVTQSSRYLVKRTGEKVFLECVQDMDHENMFWYRQDPGLGLRLIYFSYDVKMKEKGDIPEGYSVSREKKERFSLILESASTNQTSMYLCASSSPSGAPTDTQYFGPGTRLTVL.

V is TRBV19 and J is TRBJ1-1, with 10 positions matching TRBD1. The length of the CDR3 is 13 residues. The trim removed 6 bases at V and 11 bases at J, leaving 9 bases unmatched. The germline V gene has CDR1 LNHDA and CDR2 SQIVND (reference sequence). CDR3 nucleotides: TGTGCCAGTAGCCTGACAGGGGGCAATGCGGCTTTCTTT. It encodes CASSLTGGNAAFF.

The count of this clone is one. The chain is built from TRBV6-6 and TRBJ2-3, with no clear D. This CDR3 has 13 residues. From germline, CDR1 is MNHNY and CDR2 SVGAGI (reference sequence). Trimming pared 6 bases from V and 5 bases from J, leaving 12 bases between. The CDR3 sequence is CASSRYDGDTQYF. The DNA for the CDR3 is TGTGCCAGCAGCCGGTATGACGGAGATACGCAGTATTTT.

This chain joins TRBV4-1 and TRBJ2-2, with 9 bases that match TRBD1. Germline V gives CDR1 MGHRA, CDR2 YSYEKL. The CDR3 is made up of 17 amino acids. J was trimmed by 1 base and V by 6 bases; bases with no gene match: 9. The CDR3 nucleotides are TGCGCCAGCAGTAGAACGGGACAGGGCTTGAACACCGGGGAGCTGTTTTTT. Its translation: CASSRTGQGLNTGELFF.

V and J are TRBV9 and TRBJ2-7, with D perhaps matching TRBD2 (5 bases). Per germline, CDR1 SGDLS and CDR2 YYNGEE. Trimming cost V 4 bases and J 1 base, with 12 bases left between them. This CDR3 is 14 amino acids long. CDR3 in amino acids: CASSRGIISYEQYF. The CDR3 DNA is TGTGCCAGCAGCCGAGGGATTATTTCCTACGAGCAGTACTTC.

V is TRBV7-2 and J is TRBJ2-5; D is ambiguous. The CDR3 has 12 amino acids. Trimming removed 1 base from V and 4 bases from J, with 4 bases in between. Per the germline V gene, CDR1 is SGHTA and CDR2 is FQGNSA. CDR3 in amino acids: CASSLGRETQYF. The DNA of the CDR3 is TGTGCCAGCAGCTTAGGGAGAGAGACCCAGTACTTC.

Here the CDR3 reads CASSPGQLAAAGELFF. The CDR3 nucleotides are TGTGCCAGCAGCCCTGGGCAACTCGCGGCGGCCGGGGAGCTGTTTTTT. The chain links TRBV11-3 to TRBJ2-2; D unresolved. Germline values: CDR1 SGHNT, CDR2 YENEEA. The CDR3 has 16 residues. The ends were cut back, 5 bases at V and 6 bases at J, with 19 bases in the middle.

This chain connects TRBV28 to TRBJ2-5, with D possibly matching TRBD2 (6 bases). This CDR3 has 14 residues. Deletions cut 7 bases from V and 3 bases from J, with 15 bases between. Per the germline V gene, CDR1 is MDHEN and CDR2 is SYDVKM. CDR3 coding DNA: TGTGCCAGCACTCCCCCGGGAGCGGAAGAGACCCAGTACTTC. Translation: CASTPPGAEETQYF.

In its sample, this clone was seen a few times. This chain connects TRBV10-2 to TRBJ2-7; TRBD1 is a possible D gene (5 bases). Germline V gene lookup returns CDR1 WSHSY and CDR2 SAAADI. This CDR3 spans 14 amino acids. The V and J ends lost 6 bases and 0 bases respectively, with 12 bases between them. The CDR3 region has the DNA TGCGCCAGCAGGGCTCTTAGGGGCTCCTACGAGCAGTACTTC. It yields the protein CASRALRGSYEQYF.